This T cell receptor (beta chain) was captured by sequencing in a study of blood T cell repertoires in COVID-19. The overall study: PBMCs, B-cell-depleted T cells, or T cells were the source of the cDNA or gDNA that made up the material.

Original methodology: Quantification of nucleated cells was approximated via reference gene primer amplification. Sequencing was performed with immunoSEQ multiplex PCR; in TCRdb, only in-frame clones are kept and a portion is missing. That table is the source of V, J and clone size, and D and trimming were worked out from the DNA. The sample comprises 300,000 to 400,000 clones, about 89% of which are singletons, and around 3% rests with the top ten. The germline V and J ends were trimmed by 4 bases and 0 bases, with 9 bases remaining between them. The CDR3 consists of 14 residues. CDR1 and CDR2 from the germline V gene are WSHSY and SAAADI.

The chain joins TRBV10-2 to TRBJ1-1, with no clear D. Sequenced sample: peripheral blood. The receptor comes from a woman aged 25 to 39 with COVID-19, enrolled during active disease. The CDR3 sequence is CASSVEGLNTEAFF. As DNA, the CDR3 is TGCGCCAGCAGTGTCGAGGGTCTGAACACTGAAGCTTTCTTT.